A single TCR beta chain is shown here with its context. These data come from a study of blood T cell repertoires in COVID-19. Study-wide background: The United States, Italy and Spain were the sources of the acute and convalescent COVID-19 samples.

Original analysis: Estimation of nucleated cell counts was performed using reference gene primer amplification. Sequencing used immunoSEQ multiplex PCR; TCRdb keeps in-frame clones, though not all of them. D and trimming come from the DNA, and the V and J calls and clone size come from that table. The table includes about 150,000 clones, 85% to 90% detected once. The V gene lost 5 bases and the J gene lost 3 bases, with 11 bases spanning the gap. The germline CDR1 and CDR2 sequences are SEHNR and FQNEAQ (reference sequence). The CDR3 is 14 amino acids. In terms of age and location, participants ranged from about 18 to 95 years and lived in about 25 US areas.

The receptor comes from a woman aged 50 to 60 who had recovered from COVID-19. The sequenced material came from PBMCs or T cells enriched from blood (not recorded which). This chain joins TRBV7-9 and TRBJ1-5; D is perhaps TRBD1 (5 bases). DNA for the CDR3: TGTGCCAGCAGCCCACAGGCCTCCAATCAGCCCCAGCATTTT. This encodes CASSPQASNQPQHF.